The 14 T cell receptor beta chains in this list originate from one sample, sequenced in a study of OX40 agonist ivuxolimab in advanced cancers. Assay used: immunoSEQ multiplex PCR; TCRdb lists only in-frame clones, some missing. The sample lists some 83,000 clones; roughly 92% were seen once. This material consisted of CD4+ or CD8+ T cells sorted from blood, taken in a trial of the OX40 agonist ivuxolimab. The receptors were sampled from an adult with an advanced solid tumor such as melanoma, head and neck, liver or kidney cancer.

This clone appeared a single time. J is TRBJ2-7 and V is TRBV2; 8 bases agree with TRBD1. The germline gives CDR1 SNHLY, CDR2 FYNNEI. This CDR3 comprises 15 residues. Trimming at V came to 2 bases and at J to 7 bases, leaving 10 bases not matched to a gene. CDR3 sequence (DNA): TGTGCCAGCAGTGAATACGGACAGGGAGCTCGGGAGCAGTACTTC. Protein: CASSEYGQGAREQYF.

The chain is built from TRBV2 and TRBJ2-7; maybe TRBD1 (5 bases). With 5 bases removed from V and 3 bases from J, the gap between germline ends came to 11 bases. Per the germline V gene, CDR1 is SNHLY and CDR2 is FYNNEI. This CDR3 has 13 amino acids. The CDR3 region has the DNA TGTGCCAGCAGTAACCAGGGTGACTACGAGCAGTACTTC. Its translation is CASSNQGDYEQYF.

The V and J genes are TRBV6-1 and TRBJ2-7; 10 bases are shared with TRBD2. Germline lookup yields CDR1 MNHNS and CDR2 SASEGT. The ends lost 3 bases at V and 5 bases at J; junction bases unmatched: 16. CDR3 length: 18 amino acids. CDR3 nucleotide sequence: TGTGCCAGCAGTGATGGGCCCTACGCTAGCGGGAGCTCGGACGAGCAGTACTTC. This codes for CASSDGPYASGSSDEQYF.

This chain joins TRBV2 and TRBJ2-1; maybe TRBD2 (5 bases). The germline V and J ends were trimmed by 7 bases and 6 bases, with 16 bases remaining between them. The CDR3 contains 14 residues. The germline CDR1 and CDR2 sequences are SNHLY and FYNNEI. This chain's CDR3 is CASILEGERNEQFF. As DNA, the CDR3 is TGTGCCAGCATTCTAGAGGGAGAACGCAATGAGCAGTTCTTC.

The chain recombines TRBV30 with TRBJ2-2; D may be TRBD1 (6 bases). The CDR3 extends over 15 amino acids. V was pared by 2 bases and J by 0 bases, with 10 bases between. Germline V lookup: CDR1 GTSNPN, CDR2 SVGIG (reference sequence). CDR3 in DNA: TGTGCCTGGAGTAAGGACAGCGCGAACACCGGGGAGCTGTTTTTT. Amino acids: CAWSKDSANTGELFF.

For the CDR3, the DNA is TGTGCCAGCAGTTTGACGGGCCAAGATGAAAAACTGTTTTTT. Amino acid sequence: CASSLTGQDEKLFF. J is TRBJ1-4 and V is TRBV28; D is undetermined. Trimming took off 3 bases at V and 6 bases at J, with 11 bases between the two ends. The CDR3 covers 14 residues. From germline, CDR1 is MDHEN and CDR2 SYDVKM.

The rearrangement uses TRBV9 and TRBJ2-1; 8 bases are a match to TRBD2. The J segment lost 0 bases and the V segment lost 3 bases, leaving 5 bases of the junction unmatched. The CDR3 has 16 residues. The germline gives CDR1 SGDLS, CDR2 YYNGEE. This CDR3 reads CASSGSGVSSYNEQFF. The CDR3 nucleotides read TGTGCCAGCAGCGGTAGCGGGGTGAGCTCCTACAATGAGCAGTTCTTC.

The gene calls are TRBV13 and TRBJ2-5; D may match TRBD1 or TRBD2 (5 bases each). V lost 0 bases to trimming and J lost 5 bases, with 10 bases between them. The length of the CDR3 is 14 residues. The germline CDR1 and CDR2 sequences are PRHDT and FYEKMQ (reference sequence). The CDR3 region has the DNA TGTGCCAGCAGCTTAGGGAGACAGCGGGAGACCCAGTACTTC. This sequence encodes CASSLGRQRETQYF.

The chain employs TRBV4-1 and TRBJ1-1; D unclear. The CDR3 loop spans 15 amino acids. From germline, CDR1 is MGHRA and CDR2 YSYEKL. The V gene lost 5 bases and the J gene lost 1 base, with 14 bases spanning the gap. DNA of the CDR3: TGCGCCAGCAGCGAAGGATGGACGGCGAACACTGAAGCTTTCTTT. As protein: CASSEGWTANTEAFF.

V is TRBV21-1 and J is TRBJ2-7; the table's D gene call, TRBD2, was not cross checked with the DNA. TRBV21-1 is an annotated pseudogene. The CDR3 runs 15 residues. DNA of the CDR3: TGTGCCAGCAGCGGCCGCATAGAGGAAGGCTACGAGCAGTACTTC. It codes for CASSGRIEEGYEQYF.

This clone was detected only a few times. This sequence joins TRBV5-1 and TRBJ1-1, with D perhaps matching TRBD1 (6 bases). The length of the CDR3 is 14 residues. Between the trimmed V and J ends, which lost 4 bases and 0 bases, there was a span of 10 bases. Per germline, CDR1 SGHRS and CDR2 YFSETQ. Here the CDR3 reads CASSPRTVNTEAFF. CDR3 nucleotides: TGCGCCAGCAGCCCACGGACAGTGAACACTGAAGCTTTCTTT.

The chain recombines TRBV29-1 with TRBJ2-1; unclear D gene. The CDR3 is 15 residues long. Germline CDR1 and CDR2: SQVTM and ANQGSEA. The ends were cut back, 6 bases at V and 3 bases at J, with 18 bases in the middle. The CDR3 sequence: CSVRRPQTDYNEQFF. The CDR3 nucleotides are TGCAGCGTCCGCAGACCCCAAACGGACTACAATGAGCAGTTCTTC.

The rearrangement joins TRBV5-1 to TRBJ2-7; D might be TRBD1 (5 bases). Germline CDR1 is SGHRS and CDR2 is YFSETQ. The CDR3 length is 13 residues. V was pared by 4 bases and J by 3 bases, with 11 bases between. The CDR3 region is CASSQFDSYEQYF. The CDR3 DNA reads TGCGCCAGCAGCCAATTTGACAGCTACGAGCAGTACTTC.

The chain recombines TRBV9 with TRBJ2-1, with D perhaps being TRBD1 or TRBD2 (5 bases each). Germline V lookup: CDR1 SGDLS, CDR2 YYNGEE. CDR3 length: 16 residues. Trimming took off 7 bases at V and 1 base at J, with 18 bases between the two ends. The CDR3 protein is CASSPPSGPSYNEQFF. CDR3 nucleotide sequence: TGTGCCAGCTCGCCCCCTTCGGGGCCATCCTACAATGAGCAGTTCTTC.